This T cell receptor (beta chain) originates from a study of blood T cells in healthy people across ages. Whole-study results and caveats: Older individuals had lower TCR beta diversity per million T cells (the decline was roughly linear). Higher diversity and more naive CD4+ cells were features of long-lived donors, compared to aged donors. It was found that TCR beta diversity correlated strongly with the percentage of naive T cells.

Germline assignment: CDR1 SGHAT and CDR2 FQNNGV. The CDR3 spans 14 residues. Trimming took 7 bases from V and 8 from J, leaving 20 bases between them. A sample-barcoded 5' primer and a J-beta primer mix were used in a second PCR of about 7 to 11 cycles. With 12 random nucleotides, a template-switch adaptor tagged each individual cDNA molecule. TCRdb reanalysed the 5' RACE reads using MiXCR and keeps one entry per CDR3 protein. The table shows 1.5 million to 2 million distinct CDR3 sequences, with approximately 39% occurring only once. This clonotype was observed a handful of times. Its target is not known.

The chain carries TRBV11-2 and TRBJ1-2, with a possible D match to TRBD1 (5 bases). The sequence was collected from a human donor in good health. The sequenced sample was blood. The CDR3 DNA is TGTGCCAGCACCGTCCCCGGGGGAGGGATCGGCTACACCTTC. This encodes CASTVPGGGIGYTF.